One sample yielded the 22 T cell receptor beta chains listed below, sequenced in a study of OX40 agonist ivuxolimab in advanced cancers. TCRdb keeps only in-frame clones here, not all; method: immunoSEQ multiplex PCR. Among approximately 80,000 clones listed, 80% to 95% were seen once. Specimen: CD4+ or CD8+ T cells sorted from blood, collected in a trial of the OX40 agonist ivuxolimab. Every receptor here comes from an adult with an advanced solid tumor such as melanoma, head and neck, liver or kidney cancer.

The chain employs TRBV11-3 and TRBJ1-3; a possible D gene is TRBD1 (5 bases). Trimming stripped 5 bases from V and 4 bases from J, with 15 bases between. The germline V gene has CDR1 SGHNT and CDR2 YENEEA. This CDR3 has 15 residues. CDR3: CASSLSDSTGNTIYF. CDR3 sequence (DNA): TGTGCCAGCAGCCTATCCGACAGTACGGGAAACACCATATATTTT.

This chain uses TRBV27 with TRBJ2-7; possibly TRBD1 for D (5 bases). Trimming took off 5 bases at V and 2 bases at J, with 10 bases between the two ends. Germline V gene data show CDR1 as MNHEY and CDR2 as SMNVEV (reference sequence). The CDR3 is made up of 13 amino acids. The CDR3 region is CASSRQGAYEQYF. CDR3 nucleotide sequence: TGTGCCAGCAGTCGCCAGGGTGCCTACGAGCAGTACTTC.

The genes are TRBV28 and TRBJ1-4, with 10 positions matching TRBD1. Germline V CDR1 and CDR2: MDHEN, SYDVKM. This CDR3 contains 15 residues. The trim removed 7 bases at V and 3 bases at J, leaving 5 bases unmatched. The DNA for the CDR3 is TGTGCCAGCAAGTCTGGACAGGGGGCTAATGAAAAACTGTTTTTT. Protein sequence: CASKSGQGANEKLFF.

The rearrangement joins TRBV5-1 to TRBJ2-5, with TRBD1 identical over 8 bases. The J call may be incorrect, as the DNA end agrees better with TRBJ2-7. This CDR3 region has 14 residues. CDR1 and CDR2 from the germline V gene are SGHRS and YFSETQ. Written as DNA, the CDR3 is TGCGCCAGCAACCTGGACAGGGAGGTCGGCGAGCAGTACTTC. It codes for CASNLDREVGEQYF.

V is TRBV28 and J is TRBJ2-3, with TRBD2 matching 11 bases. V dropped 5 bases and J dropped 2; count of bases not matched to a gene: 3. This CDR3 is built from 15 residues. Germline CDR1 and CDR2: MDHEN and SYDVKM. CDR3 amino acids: CASSPTSGNTDTQYF. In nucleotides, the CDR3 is TGTGCCAGCAGTCCGACTAGCGGGAACACAGATACGCAGTATTTT.

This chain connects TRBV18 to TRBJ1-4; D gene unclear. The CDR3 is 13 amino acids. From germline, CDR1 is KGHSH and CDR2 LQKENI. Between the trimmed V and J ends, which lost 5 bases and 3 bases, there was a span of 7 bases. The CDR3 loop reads CASSGFPNEKLFF. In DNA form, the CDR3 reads TGTGCCAGCTCAGGGTTCCCTAATGAAAAACTGTTTTTT.

The DNA of the CDR3 is TGCGCCAGCAAAGGAGCGGGAGCAGGAGCAGAGGAGGAGTTCTTC. Its protein product is CASKGAGAGAEEEFF. The rearrangement links TRBV10-1 to TRBJ2-1; 8 positions agree with TRBD2. Germline V lookup: CDR1 WNHNN, CDR2 SYGVQD (reference sequence). There are 15 residues in the CDR3. The V segment lost 7 bases and the J segment 14 bases; nucleotides outside the gene matches: 19.

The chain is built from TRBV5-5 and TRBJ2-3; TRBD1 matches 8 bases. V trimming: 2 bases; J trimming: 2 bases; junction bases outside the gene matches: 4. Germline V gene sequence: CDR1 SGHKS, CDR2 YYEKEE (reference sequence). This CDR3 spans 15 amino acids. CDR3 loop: CASSFGDRTTDTQYF. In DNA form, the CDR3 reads TGTGCCAGCAGCTTTGGGGACAGGACCACAGATACGCAGTATTTT.

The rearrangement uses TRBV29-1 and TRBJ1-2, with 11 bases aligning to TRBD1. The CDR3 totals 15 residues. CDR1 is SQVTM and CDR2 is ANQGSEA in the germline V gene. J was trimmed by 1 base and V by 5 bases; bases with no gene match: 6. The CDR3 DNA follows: TGCAGCGTTCTAACGGGGACAGGGGGTAACTATGGCTACACCTTC. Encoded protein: CSVLTGTGGNYGYTF.

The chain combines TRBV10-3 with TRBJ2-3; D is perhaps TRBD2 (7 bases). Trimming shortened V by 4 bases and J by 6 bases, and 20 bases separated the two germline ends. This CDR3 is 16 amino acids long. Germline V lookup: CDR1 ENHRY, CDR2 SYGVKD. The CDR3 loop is CAISAVRGAGGDTQYF. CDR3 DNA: TGTGCCATCAGTGCTGTTCGGGGGGCCGGTGGTGATACGCAGTATTTT.

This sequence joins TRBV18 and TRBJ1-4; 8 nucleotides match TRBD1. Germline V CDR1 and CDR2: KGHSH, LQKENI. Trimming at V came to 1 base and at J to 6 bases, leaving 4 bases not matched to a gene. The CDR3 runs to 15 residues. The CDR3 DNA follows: TGTGCCAGCTCACCACGAGGGACAGGTGATGAAAAACTGTTTTTT. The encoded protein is CASSPRGTGDEKLFF.

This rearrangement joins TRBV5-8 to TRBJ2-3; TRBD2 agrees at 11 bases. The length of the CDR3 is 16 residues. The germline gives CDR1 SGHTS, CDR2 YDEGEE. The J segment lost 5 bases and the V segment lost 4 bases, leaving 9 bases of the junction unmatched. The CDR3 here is CASSALLAGGEDTQYF. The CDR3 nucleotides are TGTGCCAGCAGCGCGCTCCTAGCGGGGGGCGAAGATACGCAGTATTTT.

The CDR3 sequence: CASSPGTGLSNYGYTF. The CDR3 DNA follows: TGCGCCAGCAGCCCCGGGACCGGTCTATCTAACTATGGCTACACCTTC. The rearrangement joins TRBV5-1 to TRBJ1-2, with D possibly matching TRBD1 (5 bases). Trimming stripped 4 bases from V and 0 bases from J, with 16 bases between. Per the germline V gene, CDR1 is SGHRS and CDR2 is YFSETQ. The length of the CDR3 is 16 residues.

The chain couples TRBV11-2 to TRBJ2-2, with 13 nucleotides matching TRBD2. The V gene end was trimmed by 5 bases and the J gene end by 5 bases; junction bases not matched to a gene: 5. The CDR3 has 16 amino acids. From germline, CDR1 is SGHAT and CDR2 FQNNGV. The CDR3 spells CASSDRGLAGTGELFF. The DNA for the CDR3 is TGTGCCAGCAGCGATAGGGGACTAGCGGGGACCGGGGAGCTGTTTTTT.

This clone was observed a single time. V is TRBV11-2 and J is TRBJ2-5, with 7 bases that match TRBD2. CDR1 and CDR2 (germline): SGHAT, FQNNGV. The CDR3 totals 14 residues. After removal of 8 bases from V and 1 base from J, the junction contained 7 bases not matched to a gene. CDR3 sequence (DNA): TGTGCCAGCGGATGGCGGGGGATCCAAGAGACCCAGTACTTC. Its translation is CASGWRGIQETQYF.

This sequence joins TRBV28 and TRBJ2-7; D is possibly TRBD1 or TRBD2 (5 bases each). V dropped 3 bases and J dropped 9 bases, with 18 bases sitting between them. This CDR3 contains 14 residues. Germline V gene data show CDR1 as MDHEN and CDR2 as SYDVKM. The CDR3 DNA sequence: TGTGCCAGCAGTTTGATGTGGGGGAGAGTCGCGCAGTACTTC. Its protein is CASSLMWGRVAQYF.

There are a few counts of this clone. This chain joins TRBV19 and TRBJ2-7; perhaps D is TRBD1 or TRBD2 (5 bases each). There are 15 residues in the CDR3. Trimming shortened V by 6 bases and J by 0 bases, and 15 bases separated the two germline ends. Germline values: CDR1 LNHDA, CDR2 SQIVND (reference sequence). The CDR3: CASRLGDGSSYEQYF. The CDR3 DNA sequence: TGTGCCAGTAGACTAGGGGATGGGAGCTCCTACGAGCAGTACTTC.

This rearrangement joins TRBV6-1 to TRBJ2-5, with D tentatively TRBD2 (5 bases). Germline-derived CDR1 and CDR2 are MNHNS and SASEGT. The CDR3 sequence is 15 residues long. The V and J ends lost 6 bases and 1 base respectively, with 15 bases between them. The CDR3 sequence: CASSRGGFGQETQYF. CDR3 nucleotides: TGTGCCAGCAGCCGGGGTGGATTTGGCCAAGAGACCCAGTACTTC.

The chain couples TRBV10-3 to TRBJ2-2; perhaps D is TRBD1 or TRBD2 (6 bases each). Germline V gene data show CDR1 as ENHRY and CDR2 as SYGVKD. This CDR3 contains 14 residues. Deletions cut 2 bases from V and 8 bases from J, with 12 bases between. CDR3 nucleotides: TGTGCCATCAGTGAGAAGGGGGGCGAAGGGGAGCTGTTTTTT. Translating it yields CAISEKGGEGELFF.

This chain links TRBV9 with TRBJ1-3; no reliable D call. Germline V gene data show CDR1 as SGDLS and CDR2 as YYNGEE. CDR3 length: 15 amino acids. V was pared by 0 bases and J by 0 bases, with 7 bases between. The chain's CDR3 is CASSVAGRSGNTIYF. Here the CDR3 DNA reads TGTGCCAGCAGCGTAGCTGGACGCTCTGGAAACACCATATATTTT.

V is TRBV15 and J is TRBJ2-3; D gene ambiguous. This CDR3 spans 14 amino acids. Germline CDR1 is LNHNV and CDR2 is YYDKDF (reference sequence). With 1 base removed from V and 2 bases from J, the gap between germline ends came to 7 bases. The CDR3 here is CATSRVAPTDTQYF. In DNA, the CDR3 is TGTGCCACCAGCAGAGTCGCGCCCACAGATACGCAGTATTTT.

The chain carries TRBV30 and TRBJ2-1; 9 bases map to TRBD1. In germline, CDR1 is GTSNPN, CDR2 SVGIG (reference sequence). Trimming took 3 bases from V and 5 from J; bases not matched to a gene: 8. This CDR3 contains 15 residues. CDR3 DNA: TGTGCCTGGAGCCCGGGGGGACAGGGCGACAATGAGCAGTTCTTC. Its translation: CAWSPGGQGDNEQFF.